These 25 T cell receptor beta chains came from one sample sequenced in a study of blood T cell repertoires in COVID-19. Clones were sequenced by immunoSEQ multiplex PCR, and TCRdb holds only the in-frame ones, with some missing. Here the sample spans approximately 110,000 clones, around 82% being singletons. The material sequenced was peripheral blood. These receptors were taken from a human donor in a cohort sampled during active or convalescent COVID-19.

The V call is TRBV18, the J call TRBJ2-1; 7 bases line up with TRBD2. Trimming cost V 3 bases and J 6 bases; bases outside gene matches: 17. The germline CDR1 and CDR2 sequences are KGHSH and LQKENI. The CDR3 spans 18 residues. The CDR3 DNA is TGTGCCAGCTCACCCTACAGCAAGGCGGGAGCCCCCGGCAATGAGCAGTTCTTC. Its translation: CASSPYSKAGAPGNEQFF.

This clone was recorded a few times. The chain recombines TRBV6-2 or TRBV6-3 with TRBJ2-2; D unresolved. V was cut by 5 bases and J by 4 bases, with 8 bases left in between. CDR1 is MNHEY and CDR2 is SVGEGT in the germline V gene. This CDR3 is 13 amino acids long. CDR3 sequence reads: CASSIAATGELFF. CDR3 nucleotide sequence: TGTGCCAGCAGTATAGCAGCCACCGGGGAGCTGTTTTTT.

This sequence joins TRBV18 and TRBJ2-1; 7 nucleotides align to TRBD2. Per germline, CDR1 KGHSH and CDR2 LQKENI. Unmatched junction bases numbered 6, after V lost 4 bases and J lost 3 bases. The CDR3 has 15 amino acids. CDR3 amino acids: CASSLTSSYYNEQFF. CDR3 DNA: TGTGCCAGCTCACTGACTAGCTCCTACTACAATGAGCAGTTCTTC.

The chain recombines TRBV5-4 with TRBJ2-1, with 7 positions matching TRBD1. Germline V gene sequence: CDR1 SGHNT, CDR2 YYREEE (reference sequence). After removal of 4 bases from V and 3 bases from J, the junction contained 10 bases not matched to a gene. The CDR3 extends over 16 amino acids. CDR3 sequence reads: CASSPGTPGGYNEQFF. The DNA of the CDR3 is TGTGCCAGCAGCCCCGGAACCCCAGGGGGCTACAATGAGCAGTTCTTC.

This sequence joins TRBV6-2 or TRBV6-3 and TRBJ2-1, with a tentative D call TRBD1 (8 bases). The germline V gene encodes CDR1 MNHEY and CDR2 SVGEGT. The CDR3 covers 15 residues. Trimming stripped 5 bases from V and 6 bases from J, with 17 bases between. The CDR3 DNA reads TGTGCCAGCAGTACCCGACAGGGGAGGGGCAATGAGCAGTTCTTC. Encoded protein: CASSTRQGRGNEQFF.

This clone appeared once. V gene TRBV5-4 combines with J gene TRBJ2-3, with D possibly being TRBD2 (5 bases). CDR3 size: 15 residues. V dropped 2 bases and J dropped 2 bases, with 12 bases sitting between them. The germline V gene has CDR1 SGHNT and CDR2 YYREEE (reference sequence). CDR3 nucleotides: TGTGCCAGCAGCTTTAAAAAGCGGTTCACAGATACGCAGTATTTT. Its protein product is CASSFKKRFTDTQYF.

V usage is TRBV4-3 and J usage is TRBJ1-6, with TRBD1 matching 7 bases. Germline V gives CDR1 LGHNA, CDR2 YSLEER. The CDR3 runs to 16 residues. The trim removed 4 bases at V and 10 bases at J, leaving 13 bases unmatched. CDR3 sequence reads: CASSPRDSSWSSPLHF. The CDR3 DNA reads TGCGCCAGCAGCCCCCGGGACAGTTCATGGAGCTCACCCCTCCACTTT.

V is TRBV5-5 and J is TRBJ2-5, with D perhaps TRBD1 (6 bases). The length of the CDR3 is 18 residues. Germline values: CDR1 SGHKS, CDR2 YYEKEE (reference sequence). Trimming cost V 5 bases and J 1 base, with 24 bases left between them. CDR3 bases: TGTGCCAGCAGGCAACTGGGGCAGGGGTCGTACCCCCAAGAGACCCAGTACTTC. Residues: CASRQLGQGSYPQETQYF.

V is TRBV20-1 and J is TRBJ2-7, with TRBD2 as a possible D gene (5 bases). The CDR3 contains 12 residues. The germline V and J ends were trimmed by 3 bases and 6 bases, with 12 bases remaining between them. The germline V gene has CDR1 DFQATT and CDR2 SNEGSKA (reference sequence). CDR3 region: CSASEPGIEQYF. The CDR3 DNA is TGCAGTGCTAGTGAGCCCGGGATCGAGCAGTACTTC.

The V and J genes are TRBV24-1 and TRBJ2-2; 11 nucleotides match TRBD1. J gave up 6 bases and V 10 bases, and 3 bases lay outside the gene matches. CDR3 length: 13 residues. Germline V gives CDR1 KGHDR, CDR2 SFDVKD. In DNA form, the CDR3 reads TGTGCCACTGGACAGGGGGCTCCCGGGGAGCTGTTTTTT. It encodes CATGQGAPGELFF.

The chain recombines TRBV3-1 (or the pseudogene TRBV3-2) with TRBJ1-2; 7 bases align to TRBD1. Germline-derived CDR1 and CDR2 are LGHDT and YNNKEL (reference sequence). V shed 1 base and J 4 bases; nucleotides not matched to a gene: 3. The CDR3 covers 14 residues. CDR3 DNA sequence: TGTGCCAGCAGCCAAGGACAGGGCACCTATGGCTACACCTTC. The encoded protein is CASSQGQGTYGYTF.

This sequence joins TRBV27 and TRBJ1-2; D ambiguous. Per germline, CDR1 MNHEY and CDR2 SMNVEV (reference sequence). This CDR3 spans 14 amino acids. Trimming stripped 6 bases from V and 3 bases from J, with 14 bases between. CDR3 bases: TGTGCCAGCAGACTGGGCGGGGTTCACTATGGCTACACCTTC. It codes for CASRLGGVHYGYTF.

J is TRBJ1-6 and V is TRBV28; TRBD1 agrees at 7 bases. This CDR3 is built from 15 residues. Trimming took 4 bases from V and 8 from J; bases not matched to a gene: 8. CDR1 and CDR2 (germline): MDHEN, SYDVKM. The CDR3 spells CASSSPGGVDSPLHF. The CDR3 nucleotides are TGTGCCAGCAGTTCTCCAGGGGGAGTCGATTCACCCCTCCACTTT.

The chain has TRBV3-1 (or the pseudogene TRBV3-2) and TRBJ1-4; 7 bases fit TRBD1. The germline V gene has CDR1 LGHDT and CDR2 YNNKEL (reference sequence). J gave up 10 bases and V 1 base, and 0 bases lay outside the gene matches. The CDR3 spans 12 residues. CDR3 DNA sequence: TGTGCCAGCAGCCAAGGGACAGGAAAACTGTTTTTT. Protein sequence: CASSQGTGKLFF.

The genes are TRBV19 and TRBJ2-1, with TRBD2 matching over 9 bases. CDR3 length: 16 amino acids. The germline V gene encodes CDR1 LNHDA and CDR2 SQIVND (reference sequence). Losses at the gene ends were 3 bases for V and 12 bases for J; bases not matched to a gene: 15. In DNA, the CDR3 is TGTGCCAGTAGTATCCGGGGACTAGCTCCGAACATAGGGCAGTTCTTC. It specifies CASSIRGLAPNIGQFF.

For the CDR3, the DNA is TGTGCCAGCAGTGCTCCGGGCCGGGGAGGCTACACCTTC. This gives the protein CASSAPGRGGYTF. The V and J genes are TRBV25-1 and TRBJ1-2; no firm D call. The germline CDR1 and CDR2 sequences are MGHDK and SYGVNS. The V gene lost 4 bases and the J gene lost 8 bases, with 14 bases spanning the gap. CDR3 length: 13 residues.

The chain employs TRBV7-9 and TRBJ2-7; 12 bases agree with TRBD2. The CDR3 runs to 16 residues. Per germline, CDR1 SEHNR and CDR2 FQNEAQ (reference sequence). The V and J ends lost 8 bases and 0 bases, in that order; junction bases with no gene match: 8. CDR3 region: CASALGLAGDSYEQYF. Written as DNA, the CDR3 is TGTGCCAGCGCCCTGGGACTAGCGGGTGACTCCTACGAGCAGTACTTC.

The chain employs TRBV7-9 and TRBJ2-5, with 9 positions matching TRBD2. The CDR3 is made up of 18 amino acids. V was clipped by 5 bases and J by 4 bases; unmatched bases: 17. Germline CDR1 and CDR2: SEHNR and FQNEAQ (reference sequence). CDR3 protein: CASSRVFLMGLAPETQYF. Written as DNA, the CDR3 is TGTGCCAGCAGCCGAGTCTTTTTAATGGGACTAGCTCCAGAGACCCAGTACTTC.

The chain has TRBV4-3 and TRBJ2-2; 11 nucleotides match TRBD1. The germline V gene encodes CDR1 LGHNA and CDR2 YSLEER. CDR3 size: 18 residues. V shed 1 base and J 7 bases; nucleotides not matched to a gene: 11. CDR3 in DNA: TGCGCCAGCAGCCAAGTCCGGGACAGGGGGTTGAGAGTCGGGGAGCTGTTTTTT. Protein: CASSQVRDRGLRVGELFF.

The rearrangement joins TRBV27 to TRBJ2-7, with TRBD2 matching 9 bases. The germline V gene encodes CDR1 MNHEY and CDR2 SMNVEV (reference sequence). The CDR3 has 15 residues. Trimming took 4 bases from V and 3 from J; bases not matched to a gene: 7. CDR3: CASSWAGGHDYEQYF. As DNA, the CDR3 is TGTGCCAGCAGTTGGGCGGGGGGGCATGACTACGAGCAGTACTTC.

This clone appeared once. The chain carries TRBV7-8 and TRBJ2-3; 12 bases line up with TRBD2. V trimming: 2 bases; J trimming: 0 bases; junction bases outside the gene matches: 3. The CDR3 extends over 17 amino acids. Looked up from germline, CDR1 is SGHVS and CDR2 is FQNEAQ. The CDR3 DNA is TGTGCCAGCAGCTTAAGACTAGCGGGAGTTAGCACAGATACGCAGTATTTT. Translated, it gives CASSLRLAGVSTDTQYF. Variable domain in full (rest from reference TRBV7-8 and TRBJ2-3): GAGVSQSPRYKVAKRGQDVALRCDPISGHVSLFWYQQALGQGPEFLTYFQNEAQLDKSGLPSDRFFAERPEGSVSTLKIQRTQQEDSAVYLCASSLRLAGVSTDTQYFGPGTRLTVL.

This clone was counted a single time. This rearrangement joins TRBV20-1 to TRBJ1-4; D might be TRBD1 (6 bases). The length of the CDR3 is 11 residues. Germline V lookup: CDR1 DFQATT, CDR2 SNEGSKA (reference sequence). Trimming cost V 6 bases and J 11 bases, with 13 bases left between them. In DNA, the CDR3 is TGCAGTGCCAGGGGTCCTGGGAAACTGTTTTTT. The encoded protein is CSARGPGKLFF.

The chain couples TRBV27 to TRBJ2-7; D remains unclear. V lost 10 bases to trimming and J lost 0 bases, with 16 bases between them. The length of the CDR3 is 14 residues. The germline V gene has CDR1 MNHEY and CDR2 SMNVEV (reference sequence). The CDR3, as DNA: TGTGCCACCAGCCGCGACACAAACTCCTACGAGCAGTACTTC. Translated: CATSRDTNSYEQYF.

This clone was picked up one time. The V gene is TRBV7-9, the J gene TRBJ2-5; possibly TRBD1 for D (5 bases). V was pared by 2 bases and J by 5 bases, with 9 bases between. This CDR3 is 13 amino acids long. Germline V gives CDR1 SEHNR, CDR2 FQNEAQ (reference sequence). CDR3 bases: TGTGCCAGCAGCTTATCGCAGGGTGAGACCCAGTACTTC. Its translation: CASSLSQGETQYF.

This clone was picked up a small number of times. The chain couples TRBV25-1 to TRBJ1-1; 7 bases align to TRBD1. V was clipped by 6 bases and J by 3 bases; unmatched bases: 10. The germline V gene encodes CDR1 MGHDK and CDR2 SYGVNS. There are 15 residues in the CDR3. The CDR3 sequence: CASSRQGVQYTEAFF. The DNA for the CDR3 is TGTGCCAGCAGCCGACAGGGCGTTCAGTACACTGAAGCTTTCTTT. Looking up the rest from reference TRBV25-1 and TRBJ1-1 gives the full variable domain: EADIYQTPRYLVIGTGKKITLECSQTMGHDKMYWYQQDPGMELHLIHYSYGVNSTEKGDLSSESTVSRIRTEHFPLTLESARPSHTSQYLCASSRQGVQYTEAFFGQGTRLTVV.